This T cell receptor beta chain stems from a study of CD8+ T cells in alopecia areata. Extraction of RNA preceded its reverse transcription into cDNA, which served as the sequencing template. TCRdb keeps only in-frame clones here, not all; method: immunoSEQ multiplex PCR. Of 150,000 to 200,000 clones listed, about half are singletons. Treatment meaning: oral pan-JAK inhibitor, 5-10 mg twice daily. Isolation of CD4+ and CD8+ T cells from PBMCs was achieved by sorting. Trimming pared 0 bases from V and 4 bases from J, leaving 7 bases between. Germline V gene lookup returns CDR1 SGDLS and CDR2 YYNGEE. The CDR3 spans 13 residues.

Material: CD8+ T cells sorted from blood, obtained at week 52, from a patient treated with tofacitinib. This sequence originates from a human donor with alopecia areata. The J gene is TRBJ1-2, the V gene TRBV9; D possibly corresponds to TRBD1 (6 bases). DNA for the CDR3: TGTGCCAGCAGCGTAGGGACAGTCTATGGCTACACCTTC. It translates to CASSVGTVYGYTF. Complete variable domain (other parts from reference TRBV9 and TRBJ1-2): DSGVTQTPKHLITATGQRVTLRCSPRSGDLSVYWYQQSLDQGLQFLIQYYNGEERAKGNILERFSAQQFPDLHSELNLSSLELGDSALYFCASSVGTVYGYTFGSGTRLTVV.